This record covers a single TCR beta chain. This sample is drawn from a study of blood T cell repertoires in COVID-19. Study information: T cells, B-cell-depleted T cells, or PBMCs provided the cDNA or gDNA that served as material.

With 6 bases removed from V and 4 bases from J, the gap between germline ends came to 19 bases. The CDR3 has 15 amino acids. Germline loops: CDR1 SGHTS, CDR2 YDEGEE. Enrolled through a virtual design, the participants were between roughly 18 and 90 years of age and came from about two dozen US areas. Cohorts were based on clinical histories the participants reported. The repertoire was sequenced with immunoSEQ multiplex PCR; TCRdb's copy has only in-frame clones and lacks some. The repertoire has under 300,000 clones, roughly 90% of them found once; the top ten carry roughly 6%. The sequence came from a woman aged 25-40 years with acute COVID-19. The sample comprised PBMCs or T cells enriched from blood (not recorded which). The chain couples TRBV5-8 to TRBJ1-2, with D possibly being TRBD1 (5 bases). CDR3 bases: TGTGCCAGCATTGCACGCACGGACACATCCTATGGCTACACCTTC. Protein: CASIARTDTSYGYTF. The complete variable domain, with remaining parts taken from reference TRBV5-8 and TRBJ1-2, reads EAGVTQSPTHLIKTRGQQATLRCSPISGHTSVYWYQQALGLGLQFLLWYDEGEERNRGNFPPRFSGRQFPNYSSELNVNALELEDSALYLCASIARTDTSYGYTFGSGTRLTVV.